This T cell receptor beta chain appears in the sequencing data of a study of vaccination and CD4 T cells after COVID-19. Treatment in this sample: approximately nine-day PBMC culture with coronavirus spike peptide pools or control peptides (ViraFEST assay). PBMC cultures, at around 2 million cells per well, received approximately 9.1 IU/ml IL-2 and roughly 9.6 ug/ml peptide pools. Of note for this clonotype: Its antigen is unidentified.

Sequence data for DNA of cultured CD4+ T cells were generated by the Oncomine TCR Beta short-read assay. TCRdb re-called the PCR reads with MiXCR, one entry per CDR3 protein. The sample shows around 7,800 distinct CDR3 sequences, around 58% of them seen only once. With 7 bases removed from V and 6 bases from J, the gap between germline ends came to 19 bases. CDR1 and CDR2 from the germline V gene are DFQATT and SNEGSKA (reference sequence). The CDR3 spans 14 residues. This receptor was obtained from a human donor who had recovered from COVID-19. J is TRBJ2-4 and V is TRBV20-1; D is undetermined. Specimen: CD4+ T cells from blood, cultured in vitro. Here the CDR3 DNA reads TGCAGTGGCCGGGTTGTGGGCGGAGTAAACATTCAGTACTTC. It specifies CSGRVVGGVNIQYF.